This T cell receptor beta chain comes out of a study of blood T cells in healthy people across ages. The junction had 7 bases not matched to a gene; V was cut back by 5 bases and J by 7 bases. CDR1 and CDR2 (germline): MNHEY, SVGEGT. The CDR3 sequence is 15 residues long. This clonotype was observed a few times. A second PCR of 7 to 11 cycles used a sample-barcoded 5' primer and a J-beta primer mix. TCRdb re-called the 5' RACE reads through MiXCR, storing one row per CDR3 protein. The data show about 680,000 distinct CDR3 sequences, with about half seen just once and under 35% held by the top ten. Researchers report isolating at least 7 million PBMCs per sample.

Material: blood. This TCR was recovered from a woman aged 60-70 years in good health. V and J are TRBV6-2 or TRBV6-3 and TRBJ2-1; 11 bases match TRBD2. The CDR3 reads CASSTSGRMGNEQFF. The DNA of the CDR3 is TGTGCCAGCAGTACTAGCGGGAGAATGGGGAATGAGCAGTTCTTC.